These 21 T cell receptor beta chains share one sample of origin, sequenced in a study of post-analysis software for immune sequencing data. For these TCRs, the target antigens are not known. Unique molecular identifiers featured in each of the TCR beta cDNA libraries. One entry per CDR3 protein results from TCRdb running MiXCR on the PCR reads. This table holds a few hundred thousand distinct CDR3 sequences, 30% to 45% found once. Study observations and caveats: About five TRBV segments, including TRBV5-6, TRBV5-1 and TRBV20-1, were more frequent in patients than controls.

The sequenced sample was blood. Source of these receptors: a girl aged 5-17 years with multiple sclerosis.

The chain recombines TRBV25-1 with TRBJ1-6; 9 bases fit TRBD1. CDR1 is MGHDK and CDR2 is SYGVNS in the germline V gene. This CDR3 comprises 15 residues. V trimming: 7 bases; J trimming: 3 bases; junction bases outside the gene matches: 4. CDR3 residues: CASTLTGGYNSPLHF. CDR3 coding DNA: TGTGCCAGCACCTTGACAGGGGGCTATAATTCACCCCTCCACTTT.

The chain joins TRBV5-1 to TRBJ2-5; a weak D match, TRBD2 (7 bases). CDR3 length: 16 residues. Germline lookup yields CDR1 SGHRS and CDR2 YFSETQ. Trimming removed 0 bases from V and 1 base from J, with 13 bases in between. CDR3 protein: CASSLAGGGSQETQYF. Here the CDR3 DNA reads TGCGCCAGCAGCTTGGCTGGCGGGGGCTCCCAAGAGACCCAGTACTTC.

This clonotype has a handful of counts. This chain connects TRBV29-1 to TRBJ2-5, with 10 bases that match TRBD1. With V trimmed by 6 bases and J by 5 bases, 9 bases remained unmatched. From germline, CDR1 is SQVTM and CDR2 ANQGSEA. The CDR3 length is 14 residues. The CDR3 reads CSVTGQGSSETQYF. In DNA, the CDR3 is TGCAGCGTAACGGGACAGGGGTCTAGCGAGACCCAGTACTTC.

This chain joins TRBV20-1 and TRBJ2-7; D may match TRBD1 or TRBD2 (5 bases each). This CDR3 is 13 amino acids long. Germline values: CDR1 DFQATT, CDR2 SNEGSKA (reference sequence). With 3 bases removed from V and 5 bases from J, the gap between germline ends came to 14 bases. The CDR3 nucleotides are TGCAGTGCTAGCCGAGGGGCGATGAACGAGCAGTACTTC. This encodes CSASRGAMNEQYF.

V and J are TRBV28 and TRBJ2-7, with D perhaps TRBD2 (6 bases). Trimming stripped 6 bases from V and 1 base from J, with 16 bases between. CDR3 size: 15 residues. CDR1 and CDR2 (germline): MDHEN, SYDVKM. The CDR3 is CASREEGRASYEQYF. The DNA of the CDR3 is TGTGCCAGCAGAGAGGAGGGCAGGGCATCCTACGAGCAGTACTTC.

The gene calls are TRBV20-1 and TRBJ2-1; 10 positions match TRBD1. V lost 5 bases, J lost 9 bases, and 10 bases stayed unmatched. This CDR3 has 14 amino acids. CDR1 and CDR2 from the germline V gene are DFQATT and SNEGSKA (reference sequence). CDR3 region: CSAASGQGVGEQFF. CDR3 DNA: TGCAGTGCTGCCAGCGGACAGGGGGTCGGTGAGCAGTTCTTC.

The rearrangement joins TRBV27 to TRBJ2-1; TRBD2 matches at 9 bases. Trimming cost V 5 bases and J 11 bases; bases outside gene matches: 13. CDR3 size: 15 residues. From germline, CDR1 is MNHEY and CDR2 SMNVEV (reference sequence). Here the CDR3 reads CASSPRTSVGNKQFF. CDR3 in DNA: TGTGCCAGCAGTCCTCGGACTAGCGTGGGGAATAAGCAGTTCTTC.

The count of this clonotype is one. The V gene is TRBV5-6, the J gene TRBJ1-1; D gene uncertain. The germline V and J ends were trimmed by 0 bases and 6 bases, with 6 bases remaining between them. Germline CDR1 SGHDT, CDR2 YYEEEE. The CDR3 is 12 residues long. As DNA, the CDR3 is TGTGCCAGCAGCTTGGGGGAGGCTGAAGCTTTCTTT. Residues: CASSLGEAEAFF.

The chain joins TRBV29-1 to TRBJ2-1, with TRBD2 matching 11 bases. There are 17 residues in the CDR3. With V trimmed by 4 bases and J by 0 bases, 8 bases remained unmatched. The germline CDR1 and CDR2 sequences are SQVTM and ANQGSEA. DNA for the CDR3: TGCAGCGTTGGAGGGACTAGCGGCCTCAGCTCCTACAATGAGCAGTTCTTC. This codes for CSVGGTSGLSSYNEQFF.

J is TRBJ2-3 and V is TRBV12-3 or TRBV12-4; D not resolved. Trimming shortened V by 3 bases and J by 0 bases, and 10 bases separated the two germline ends. The CDR3 spans 15 residues. This CDR3 is CASSLQAFSTDTQYF. CDR3 bases: TGTGCCAGCAGTTTGCAGGCGTTCAGCACAGATACGCAGTATTTT.

The table lists this clonotype with many counts. V and J are TRBV7-8 and TRBJ2-5; a weak D match, TRBD1 (6 bases). CDR3 length equals 14 residues. The germline CDR1 and CDR2 sequences are SGHVS and FQNEAQ. V dropped 5 bases and J dropped 5 bases, with 15 bases sitting between them. The CDR3: CASSITGIGETQYF. The CDR3 bases are TGTGCCAGCAGCATCACAGGGATTGGGGAGACCCAGTACTTC.

The V call is TRBV6-2 or TRBV6-3, the J call TRBJ2-5; 15 bases agree with TRBD2. J was trimmed by 1 base and V by 6 bases; bases with no gene match: 12. This CDR3 comprises 19 residues. Germline loops: CDR1 MNHEY, CDR2 SVGEGT. CDR3 loop: CASSSGLAGGIGGQETQYF. CDR3 in DNA: TGTGCCAGCAGCTCGGGACTAGCGGGGGGTATTGGAGGCCAAGAGACCCAGTACTTC.

This chain links TRBV7-9 with TRBJ2-1, with TRBD1 matching over 8 bases. The ends lost 5 bases at V and 3 bases at J; junction bases unmatched: 3. The CDR3 runs to 14 residues. Germline V lookup: CDR1 SEHNR, CDR2 FQNEAQ (reference sequence). The CDR3 DNA is TGTGCCAGCAGCCCGGGACAGGTCTACAATGAGCAGTTCTTC. The encoded protein is CASSPGQVYNEQFF.

V is TRBV20-1 and J is TRBJ2-7; no clear D gene. Trimming shortened V by 0 bases and J by 7 bases, and 7 bases separated the two germline ends. The CDR3 runs to 11 residues. The germline V gene has CDR1 DFQATT and CDR2 SNEGSKA (reference sequence). In nucleotides, the CDR3 is TGCAGTGCTAGAGATCGGAAGGAGCAGTACTTC. Residues: CSARDRKEQYF.

The chain couples TRBV7-2 to TRBJ2-3, with D tentatively TRBD1 or TRBD2 (5 bases each). CDR3 length: 16 amino acids. CDR1 SGHTA and CDR2 FQGNSA come from the germline V gene. Deletions cut 10 bases from V and 0 bases from J, with 20 bases between. The CDR3 DNA reads as TGTGCCATCACACGGGGCGCTGATAGTAGCACAGATACGCAGTATTTT. This gives the protein CAITRGADSSTDTQYF.

The V gene is TRBV4-1, the J gene TRBJ2-2, with 11 bases that match TRBD2. J lost 3 bases, V lost 4 bases, and 1 base had no gene match. Germline assignment: CDR1 MGHRA and CDR2 YSYEKL. The CDR3 contains 15 residues. The CDR3 sequence: CASSPGLADTGELFF. The DNA of the CDR3 is TGCGCCAGCAGCCCGGGACTAGCGGACACCGGGGAGCTGTTTTTT.

The rearrangement joins TRBV16 to TRBJ1-2; no definite D call. CDR1 and CDR2 (germline): KGHSY, FQNENV. V was pared by 7 bases and J by 2 bases, with 17 bases between. The CDR3 runs to 15 residues. CDR3 amino acids: CASIPLAKVNYGYTF. CDR3 DNA sequence: TGTGCCAGCATCCCCCTGGCGAAGGTCAACTATGGCTACACCTTC.

This clonotype showed up just a few times. This chain joins TRBV20-1 and TRBJ2-1; possible D gene TRBD2, 5 bases. The CDR3 has 13 residues. The V gene lost 6 bases and the J gene lost 6 bases, with 15 bases spanning the gap. CDR1 is DFQATT, CDR2 SNEGSKA, per germline (reference sequence). The DNA for the CDR3 is TGCAGTGCCACCATCAGTACTAGCAATGAGCAGTTCTTC. Its translation is CSATISTSNEQFF.

This clonotype was seen more than once but under ten times. V and J are TRBV10-3 and TRBJ1-1, with 8 bases matching TRBD1. The CDR3 runs 16 residues. The V gene's germline CDR1 is ENHRY and CDR2 SYGVKD. The V and J ends lost 4 bases and 4 bases, in that order; junction bases with no gene match: 11. This CDR3 is CAISVTGEWVSTEAFF. The CDR3 coding sequence is TGTGCCATCAGTGTGACAGGGGAGTGGGTATCCACTGAAGCTTTCTTT.

This clonotype was counted between two and nine times. V and J are TRBV6-5 and TRBJ2-7, with 8 nucleotides matching TRBD1. After removal of 6 bases from V and 6 bases from J, the junction contained 13 bases not matched to a gene. CDR3 length: 15 amino acids. Per germline, CDR1 MNHEY and CDR2 SVGAGI. Here the CDR3 reads CASSGAGQGGREQYF. The CDR3 DNA follows: TGTGCCAGCAGCGGGGCCGGACAGGGCGGCCGCGAGCAGTACTTC.

The V call is TRBV13, the J call TRBJ2-3; D may be TRBD1 or TRBD2 (5 bases each). The CDR3 sequence is 16 residues long. Trimming pared 9 bases from V and 5 bases from J, leaving 24 bases between. Germline V gene sequence: CDR1 PRHDT, CDR2 FYEKMQ (reference sequence). CDR3 sequence (DNA): TGTGCCAGTAGCCCCTGGCGAGCGAGGGACGGAGATACGCAGTATTTT. Translated, it gives CASSPWRARDGDTQYF. Drawing the rest from reference TRBV13 and TRBJ2-3, the complete variable domain is AAGVIQSPRHLIKEKRETATLKCYPIPRHDTVYWYQQGPGQDPQFLISFYEKMQSDKGSIPDRFSAQQFSDYHSELNMSSLELGDSALYFCASSPWRARDGDTQYFGPGTRLTVL.